One and the same sample provided the 3 T cell receptor beta chains below, sequenced in a study of Graves' ophthalmopathy and Graves' hyperthyroidism. Amplification of the TCR beta CDR3 regions used RNA transcripts (as template). Amplification began with first-round RT-PCR using HTBI primers, then second-round multiplex PCR was performed. In TCRdb, the multiplex PCR reads were re-called with MiXCR into one record per CDR3 protein. The repertoire holds almost 750,000 distinct CDR3 sequences, with roughly two fifths as singletons. The specimen sequenced was peripheral blood. These receptor sequences come from an adult man with Graves' ophthalmopathy.

As regards this clonotype: The missing conserved phenylalanine or tryptophan at the end of this CDR3 makes a read error likely. This chain joins TRBV20-1 and TRBJ2-5, with TRBD2 matching 12 bases. J gave up 5 bases and V 6 bases, and 10 bases lay outside the gene matches. Germline CDR1 and CDR2: DFQATT and SNEGSKA (reference sequence). The CDR3 extends over 15 amino acids. CDR3 region: CSAPTTSGSGETQYL. Here the CDR3 DNA reads TGCAGTGCACCAACGACTAGCGGGAGCGGTGAGACCCAGTACCTC.

The chain is built from TRBV11-2 and TRBJ1-2; TRBD1 might be the D (5 bases). V shed 4 bases and J shed 12 bases, with 18 bases lying between them. CDR3 length equals 13 residues. CDR1 and CDR2 from the germline V gene are SGHAT and FQNNGV. The CDR3 region has the DNA TGTGCCAGCAGCTCTGGGGGGGGGACTGGAAACACCTTC. Its translation: CASSSGGGTGNTF.

This chain uses TRBV7-9 with TRBJ2-7; 10 nucleotides align to TRBD1. V was clipped by 8 bases and J by 7 bases; unmatched bases: 14. The germline V gene encodes CDR1 SEHNR and CDR2 FQNEAQ (reference sequence). CDR3 length: 15 amino acids. The CDR3 here is CASSLRDRGSGEQYF. CDR3 in DNA: TGTGCCAGCTCGCTCCGGGACAGGGGCTCAGGGGAGCAGTACTTC.